The next 21 T cell receptor beta chains were all read from a single sample in a study of T cells after yellow fever vaccination. TCRdb reprocessed the 5' RACE reads via MiXCR and lists one record per CDR3 protein. The table lists approximately 550,000 distinct CDR3 sequences, about 19% of them singletons. The sequences come from PBMCs, collected 15 days after the yellow fever booster vaccination. The receptors originated from a man aged 25 to 40 who received the YFV17D yellow fever vaccine.

The CDR3 nucleotides are TGCGCCAGCAGCCCCGACGGTTGGTACACTGAAGCTTTCTTT. Its protein is CASSPDGWYTEAFF. The chain recombines TRBV5-1 with TRBJ1-1; no clear D. Germline V gene sequence: CDR1 SGHRS, CDR2 YFSETQ. There are 14 residues in the CDR3. Between the trimmed V and J ends, which lost 4 bases and 3 bases, there was a span of 13 bases.

The V call is TRBV12-5, the J call TRBJ2-1; D not certain. Germline CDR1 is LGHNT and CDR2 is FRNRAP. CDR3 length: 15 amino acids. CDR3 DNA sequence: TGTGCCTCCAGTGAGCTTGTGGGCTCCTACAATGAGCAGTTCTTC. It yields the protein CASSELVGSYNEQFF.

The CDR3 here is CSVGGRNTGELFF. CDR3 coding DNA: TGCAGCGTTGGGGGGCGGAACACCGGGGAGCTGTTTTTT. This rearrangement joins TRBV29-1 to TRBJ2-2; D perhaps matches TRBD1 (6 bases). V shed 4 bases and J shed 1 base, with 7 bases lying between them. The CDR3 is made up of 13 amino acids. The germline V gene has CDR1 SQVTM and CDR2 ANQGSEA.

There are a few counts of this clonotype. The chain carries TRBV6-5 and TRBJ2-3, with D perhaps matching TRBD2 (5 bases). The CDR3 extends over 17 amino acids. Germline CDR1 and CDR2: MNHEY and SVGAGI. Trimming cost V 5 bases and J 1 base, with 19 bases left between them. The CDR3 loop is CASSLARALTGTDTQYF. DNA for the CDR3: TGTGCCAGCAGTCTAGCTCGGGCCCTTACGGGCACAGATACGCAGTATTTT.

The sample holds a few counts of this clonotype. For the CDR3, the DNA is TGTGCCAGCAGTTTAGGGGGTGCTCCTCTCTCTGGGGCCAACGTCCTGACTTTC. It translates to CASSLGGAPLSGANVLTF. The chain links TRBV12-3 or TRBV12-4 to TRBJ2-6; no clear D. V gave up 1 base and J gave up 0 bases, with 13 bases separating them. CDR3 size: 18 residues.

The chain links TRBV4-3 to TRBJ2-7; TRBD2 aligns across 7 bases. Germline CDR1 is LGHNA and CDR2 is YSLEER. The CDR3 consists of 15 residues. V lost 0 bases and J lost 4; bases outside the gene matches: 6. This chain's CDR3 is CASSQDRLAEYEQYF. In DNA, the CDR3 is TGCGCCAGCAGCCAAGACAGGCTAGCGGAATACGAGCAGTACTTC.

V and J are TRBV7-9 and TRBJ1-2; TRBD1 might be the D (5 bases). This CDR3 has 14 amino acids. Germline V gene sequence: CDR1 SEHNR, CDR2 FQNEAQ (reference sequence). V was trimmed by 4 bases and J by 8 bases, leaving 17 bases between them. The CDR3 DNA is TGTGCCAGCAGCTCCCCGGCAGGGCCTCGGGGCTACACCTTC. Its protein product is CASSSPAGPRGYTF.

This clonotype has just a few counts. The gene calls are TRBV5-1 and TRBJ2-7, with D unclear. V was pared by 4 bases and J by 3 bases, with 11 bases between. The CDR3 loop spans 13 amino acids. Per the germline V gene, CDR1 is SGHRS and CDR2 is YFSETQ. CDR3 nucleotides: TGCGCCAGCAGCCTACAAACCTACTACGAGCAGTACTTC. Translated: CASSLQTYYEQYF.

A remark on this clonotype: At one end, the junction sequence differs from germline, possibly due to a read error. The CDR3 nucleotides read TGTGCCTGCAGTTCCTTCGAGACCCAGTACTTC. It encodes CACSSFETQYF. This chain uses TRBV6-2 or TRBV6-3 with TRBJ2-5; D gene ambiguous. CDR1 and CDR2 from the germline V gene are MNHEY and SVGEGT. The length of the CDR3 is 11 residues.

The gene calls are TRBV12-3 or TRBV12-4 and TRBJ1-5, with a weak D call TRBD1 (5 bases). The CDR3 is 13 residues long. The V and J ends lost 0 bases and 6 bases respectively, with 6 bases between them. CDR3 coding DNA: TGTGCCAGCAGTTTAGCCAGGGCTCAGCCCCAGCATTTT. Amino acid sequence: CASSLARAQPQHF.

This clonotype was counted at least ten times. The genes are TRBV7-2 and TRBJ2-5; 7 bases align to TRBD1. From germline, CDR1 is SGHTA and CDR2 FQGNSA. CDR3 length: 14 amino acids. V shed 3 bases and J 2 bases; nucleotides not matched to a gene: 3. The CDR3 here is CASSFGTAQETQYF. The CDR3 region has the DNA TGTGCCAGCAGCTTCGGGACAGCTCAAGAGACCCAGTACTTC.

The chain recombines TRBV20-1 with TRBJ2-3; TRBD2 agrees at 8 bases. CDR1 and CDR2 from the germline V gene are DFQATT and SNEGSKA (reference sequence). The CDR3 covers 13 residues. V lost 8 bases and J lost 2; bases outside the gene matches: 6. CDR3 bases: TGCAGTCAAGCGGGAGCCTTCACAGATACGCAGTATTTT. Its protein is CSQAGAFTDTQYF.

This clonotype was counted at least ten times. The chain combines TRBV10-3 with TRBJ2-6; D possibly corresponds to TRBD2 (6 bases). Trimming removed 7 bases at V and 0 bases at J, with 10 bases between. Germline values: CDR1 ENHRY, CDR2 SYGVKD. The CDR3 has 15 amino acids. The CDR3 DNA reads TGTGCCATCAAATCCGGGAGCTCTGGGGCCAACGTCCTGACTTTC. Residues: CAIKSGSSGANVLTF.

This sequence joins TRBV24-1 and TRBJ1-1; D is perhaps TRBD1 (5 bases). The V end lost 2 bases, the J end lost 3 bases, and 12 bases lay between the germline ends. This CDR3 comprises 15 residues. Germline V gives CDR1 KGHDR, CDR2 SFDVKD. For the CDR3, the DNA is TGTGCCACCAGTGATTCCGGGACCGGGGACACTGAAGCTTTCTTT. The encoded protein is CATSDSGTGDTEAFF.

The V and J genes are TRBV24-1 and TRBJ2-1; a possible D gene is TRBD1 (5 bases). With 5 bases removed from V and 1 base from J, the gap between germline ends came to 11 bases. Germline CDR1 reads KGHDR; CDR2 reads SFDVKD. The CDR3 spans 15 residues. The CDR3 protein is CATSVPDRSYNEQFF. For the CDR3, the DNA is TGTGCCACCAGTGTTCCTGACAGATCCTACAATGAGCAGTTCTTC.

Remarks on this clonotype: The junction departs from the called germline gene at one end, perhaps through a read error. This chain joins TRBV5-1 and TRBJ1-5, with 7 nucleotides matching TRBD1. Germline V gives CDR1 SGHRS, CDR2 YFSETQ. The CDR3 has 14 amino acids. DNA for the CDR3: TGCGCCAGCAGCTCCTCGACAGGGACCCAGCCCCCGCATTTT. This gives the protein CASSSSTGTQPPHF.

The rearrangement joins TRBV6-1 to TRBJ2-2; D remains unclear. The CDR3 runs 13 residues. Germline values: CDR1 MNHNS, CDR2 SASEGT. Trimming shortened V by 7 bases and J by 1 base, and 7 bases separated the two germline ends. The CDR3: CASIKENTGELFF. Written as DNA, the CDR3 is TGTGCCAGCATCAAAGAGAACACCGGGGAGCTGTTTTTT.

V usage is TRBV20-1 and J usage is TRBJ2-4; D uncertain. This CDR3 contains 16 residues. The germline V gene encodes CDR1 DFQATT and CDR2 SNEGSKA (reference sequence). V was shortened by 5 bases and J by 0 bases, with 17 bases between the two germline ends. The DNA of the CDR3 is TGCAGTGCTCCCAGGACCTCGCGACTAGCCAAAAACATTCAGTACTTC. This gives the protein CSAPRTSRLAKNIQYF.

V gene TRBV9 combines with J gene TRBJ2-7; D unresolved. CDR1 and CDR2 (germline): SGDLS, YYNGEE. Trimming left V 8 bases short and J 5 bases short, with 8 bases between. The CDR3 contains 10 residues. CDR3 region: CARERDEQYF. The CDR3 bases are TGTGCCAGGGAACGGGACGAGCAGTACTTC.

This chain joins TRBV7-8 and TRBJ2-7; maybe TRBD2 (5 bases). CDR3 length: 16 amino acids. Germline V gene sequence: CDR1 SGHVS, CDR2 FQNEAQ. V lost 3 bases to trimming and J lost 2 bases, with 17 bases between them. CDR3 loop: CASSLVAKRPTYEQYF. The CDR3 DNA sequence: TGTGCCAGCAGCTTGGTAGCGAAGCGGCCCACCTACGAGCAGTACTTC. The full variable domain, rest sourced from reference TRBV7-8 and TRBJ2-7, is GAGVSQSPRYKVAKRGQDVALRCDPISGHVSLFWYQQALGQGPEFLTYFQNEAQLDKSGLPSDRFFAERPEGSVSTLKIQRTQQEDSAVYLCASSLVAKRPTYEQYFGPGTRLTVT.

This clonotype was recorded a few times. The CDR3 protein is CASSSRPAGAREQFF. In DNA form, the CDR3 reads TGTGCCAGCAGTTCTCGGCCAGCGGGGGCCAGGGAGCAGTTCTTC. The V and J genes are TRBV6-2 or TRBV6-3 and TRBJ2-1; 8 bases fit TRBD2. J lost 10 bases, V lost 4 bases, and 12 bases had no gene match. Per germline, CDR1 MNHEY and CDR2 SVGEGT. CDR3 size: 15 residues.